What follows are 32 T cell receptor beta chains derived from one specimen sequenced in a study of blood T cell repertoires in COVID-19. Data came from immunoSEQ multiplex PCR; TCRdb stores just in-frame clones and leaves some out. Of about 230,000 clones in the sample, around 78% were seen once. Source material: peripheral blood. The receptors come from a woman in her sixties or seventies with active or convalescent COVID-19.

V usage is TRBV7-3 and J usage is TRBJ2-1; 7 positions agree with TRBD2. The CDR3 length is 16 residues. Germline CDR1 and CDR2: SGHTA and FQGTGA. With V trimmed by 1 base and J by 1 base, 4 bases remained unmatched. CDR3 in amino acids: CASSLRWGGSYNEQFF. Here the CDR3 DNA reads TGTGCCAGCAGCTTAAGGTGGGGGGGATCCTACAATGAGCAGTTCTTC. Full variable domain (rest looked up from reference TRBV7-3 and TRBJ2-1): GAGVSQTPSNKVTEKGKYVELRCDPISGHTALYWYRQSLGQGPEFLIYFQGTGAADDSGLPNDRFFAVRPEGSVSTLKIQRTERGDSAVYLCASSLRWGGSYNEQFFGPGTRLTVL.

The chain's CDR3 is CAWSTTGVNEKLFF. The CDR3 DNA is TGTGCCTGGAGTACTACAGGGGTTAATGAAAAACTGTTTTTT. This chain uses TRBV30 with TRBJ1-4; TRBD1 agrees at 7 bases. Losses at the gene ends were 2 bases for V and 4 bases for J; bases not matched to a gene: 4. The germline gives CDR1 GTSNPN, CDR2 SVGIG (reference sequence). CDR3 length: 14 amino acids.

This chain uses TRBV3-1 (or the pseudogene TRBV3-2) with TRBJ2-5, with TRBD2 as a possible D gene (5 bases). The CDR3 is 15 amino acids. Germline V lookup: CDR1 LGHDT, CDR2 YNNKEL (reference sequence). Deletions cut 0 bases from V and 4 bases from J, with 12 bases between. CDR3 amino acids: CASSQESARVETQYF. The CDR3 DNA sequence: TGTGCCAGCAGCCAAGAATCAGCGCGGGTAGAGACCCAGTACTTC.

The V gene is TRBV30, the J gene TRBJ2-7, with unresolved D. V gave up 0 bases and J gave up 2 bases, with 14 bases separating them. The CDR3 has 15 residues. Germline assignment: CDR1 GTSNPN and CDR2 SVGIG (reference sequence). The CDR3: CAWSVGDSMTYEQYF. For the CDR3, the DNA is TGTGCCTGGAGTGTAGGAGACTCCATGACCTACGAGCAGTACTTC.

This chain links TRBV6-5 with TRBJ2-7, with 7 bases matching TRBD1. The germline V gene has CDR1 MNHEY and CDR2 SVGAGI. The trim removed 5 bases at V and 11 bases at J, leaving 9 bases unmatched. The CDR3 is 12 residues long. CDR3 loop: CASSSRDSFKYF. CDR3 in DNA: TGTGCCAGCAGTAGCCGGGACAGTTTTAAGTACTTC.

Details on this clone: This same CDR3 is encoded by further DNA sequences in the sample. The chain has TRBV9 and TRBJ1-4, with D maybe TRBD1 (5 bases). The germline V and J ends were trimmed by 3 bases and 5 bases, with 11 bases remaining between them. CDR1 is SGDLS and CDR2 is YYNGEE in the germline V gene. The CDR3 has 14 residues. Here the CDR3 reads CASSGGTTNEKLFF. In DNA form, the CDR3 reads TGTGCCAGCAGCGGCGGGACGACAAATGAAAAACTGTTTTTT.

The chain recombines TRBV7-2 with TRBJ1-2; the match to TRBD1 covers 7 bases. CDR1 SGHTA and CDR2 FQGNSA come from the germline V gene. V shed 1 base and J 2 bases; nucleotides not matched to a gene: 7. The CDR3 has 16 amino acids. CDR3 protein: CASSLGQGVLNYGYTF. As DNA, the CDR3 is TGTGCCAGCAGCTTAGGACAGGGAGTGCTAAACTATGGCTACACCTTC. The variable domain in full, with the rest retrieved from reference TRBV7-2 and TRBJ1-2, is GAGVSQSPSNKVTEKGKDVELRCDPISGHTALYWYRQSLGQGLEFLIYFQGNSAPDKSGLPSDRFSAERTGGSVSTLTIQRTQQEDSAVYLCASSLGQGVLNYGYTFGSGTRLTVV.

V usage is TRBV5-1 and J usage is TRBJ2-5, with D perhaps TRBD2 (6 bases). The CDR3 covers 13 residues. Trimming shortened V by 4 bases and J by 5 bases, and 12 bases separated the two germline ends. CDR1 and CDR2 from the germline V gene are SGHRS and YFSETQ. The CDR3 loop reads CASSQGLEETQYF. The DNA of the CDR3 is TGCGCCAGCAGCCAGGGACTTGAGGAGACCCAGTACTTC.

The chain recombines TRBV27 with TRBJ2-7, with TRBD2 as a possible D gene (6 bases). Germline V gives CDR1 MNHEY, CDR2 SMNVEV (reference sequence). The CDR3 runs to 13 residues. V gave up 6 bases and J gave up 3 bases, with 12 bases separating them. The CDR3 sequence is CASSPGLFYEQYF. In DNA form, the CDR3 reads TGTGCCAGCAGCCCGGGACTGTTCTACGAGCAGTACTTC.

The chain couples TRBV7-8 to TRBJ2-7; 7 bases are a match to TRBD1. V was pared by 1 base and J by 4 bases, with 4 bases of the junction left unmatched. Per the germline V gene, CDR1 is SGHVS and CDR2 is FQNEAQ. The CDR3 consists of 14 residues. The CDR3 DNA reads TGTGCCAGCAGCTTAGTTTGGGACAGTTACGAGCAGTACTTC. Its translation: CASSLVWDSYEQYF.

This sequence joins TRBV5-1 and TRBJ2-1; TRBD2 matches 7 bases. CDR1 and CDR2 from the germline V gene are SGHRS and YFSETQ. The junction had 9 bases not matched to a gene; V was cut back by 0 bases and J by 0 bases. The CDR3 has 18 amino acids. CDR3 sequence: CASSLGPGGRGSYNEQFF. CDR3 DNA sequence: TGCGCCAGCAGCTTGGGGCCAGGCGGGAGAGGCTCCTACAATGAGCAGTTCTTC.

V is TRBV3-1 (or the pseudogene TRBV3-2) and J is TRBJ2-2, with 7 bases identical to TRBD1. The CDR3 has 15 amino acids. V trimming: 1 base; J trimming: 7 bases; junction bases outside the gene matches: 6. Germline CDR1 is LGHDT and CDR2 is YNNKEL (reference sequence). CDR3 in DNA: TGTGCCAGCAGCCAAGTGACAGGGTCGAGCGGGGAGCTGTTTTTT. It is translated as CASSQVTGSSGELFF.

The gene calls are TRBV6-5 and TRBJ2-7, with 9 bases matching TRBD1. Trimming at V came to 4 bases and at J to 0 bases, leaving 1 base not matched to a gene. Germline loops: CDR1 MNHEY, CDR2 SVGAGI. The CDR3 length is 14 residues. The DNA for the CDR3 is TGTGCCAGCAGTTCGGACAGGGGCTCCTACGAGCAGTACTTC. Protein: CASSSDRGSYEQYF.

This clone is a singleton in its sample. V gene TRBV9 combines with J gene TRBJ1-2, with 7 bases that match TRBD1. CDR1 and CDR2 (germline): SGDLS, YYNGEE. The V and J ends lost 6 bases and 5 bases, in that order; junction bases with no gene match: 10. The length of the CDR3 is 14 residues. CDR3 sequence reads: CASNQGGDAYGYTF. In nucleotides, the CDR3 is TGTGCCAGCAATCAGGGGGGCGACGCGTATGGCTACACCTTC.

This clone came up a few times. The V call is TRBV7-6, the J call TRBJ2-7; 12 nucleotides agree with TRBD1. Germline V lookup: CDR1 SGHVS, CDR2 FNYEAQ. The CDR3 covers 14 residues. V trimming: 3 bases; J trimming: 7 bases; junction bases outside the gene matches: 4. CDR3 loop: CASSLGQGAEEQYF. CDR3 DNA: TGTGCCAGCAGCTTGGGACAGGGGGCAGAAGAGCAGTACTTC.

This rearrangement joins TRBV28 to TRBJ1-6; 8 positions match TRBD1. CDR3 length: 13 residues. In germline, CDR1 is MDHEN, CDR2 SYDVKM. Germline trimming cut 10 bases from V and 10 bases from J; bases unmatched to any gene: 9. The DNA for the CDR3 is TGTGCCACCGATCGACAGGGGAGCTCACCCCTCCACTTT. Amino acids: CATDRQGSSPLHF.

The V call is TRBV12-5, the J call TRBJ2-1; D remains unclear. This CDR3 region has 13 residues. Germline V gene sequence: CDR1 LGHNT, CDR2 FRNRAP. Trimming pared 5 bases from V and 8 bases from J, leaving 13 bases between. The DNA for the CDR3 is TGTGCTAGTGGTAATACGCTCAAGCATGAGCAGTTCTTC. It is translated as CASGNTLKHEQFF.

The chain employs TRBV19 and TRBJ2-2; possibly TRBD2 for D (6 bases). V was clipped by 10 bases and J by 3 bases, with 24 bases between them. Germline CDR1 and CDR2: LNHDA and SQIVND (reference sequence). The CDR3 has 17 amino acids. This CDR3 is CATTPLSSGGYTGELFF. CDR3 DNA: TGTGCCACCACCCCTCTCAGTAGCGGAGGGTACACCGGGGAGCTGTTTTTT.

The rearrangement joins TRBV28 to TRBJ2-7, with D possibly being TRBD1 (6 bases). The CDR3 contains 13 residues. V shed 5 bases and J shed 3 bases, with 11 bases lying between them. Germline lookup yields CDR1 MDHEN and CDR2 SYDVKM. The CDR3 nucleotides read TGTGCCAGCAGTCCATGGGACATCTACGAGCAGTACTTC. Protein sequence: CASSPWDIYEQYF.

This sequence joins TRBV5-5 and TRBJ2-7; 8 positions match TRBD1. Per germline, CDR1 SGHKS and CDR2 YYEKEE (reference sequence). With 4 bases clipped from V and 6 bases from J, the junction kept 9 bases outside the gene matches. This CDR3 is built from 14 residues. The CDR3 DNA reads TGTGCCAGCAGCATCCCCGGGACAGGTCGCGAGCAGTACTTC. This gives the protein CASSIPGTGREQYF.

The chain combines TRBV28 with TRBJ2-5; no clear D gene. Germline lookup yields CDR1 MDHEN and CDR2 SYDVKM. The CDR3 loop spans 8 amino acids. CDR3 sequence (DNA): TGTGCGCGGGAGACCCAGTACTTC. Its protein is CARETQYF.

CDR3 sequence: CASSLPGTENTEAFF. The CDR3 DNA reads as TGTGCCAGCAGCCTTCCCGGGACAGAGAACACTGAAGCTTTCTTT. V usage is TRBV28 and J usage is TRBJ1-1; 7 bases are shared with TRBD1. This CDR3 has 15 residues. From germline, CDR1 is MDHEN and CDR2 SYDVKM. The V gene end was trimmed by 6 bases and the J gene end by 1 base; junction bases not matched to a gene: 8.

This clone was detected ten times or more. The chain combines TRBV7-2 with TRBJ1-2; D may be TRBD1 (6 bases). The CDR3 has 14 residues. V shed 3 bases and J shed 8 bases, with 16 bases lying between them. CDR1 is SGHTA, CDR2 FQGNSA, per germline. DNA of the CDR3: TGTGCCAGCAGCTTCCCCGGGACAAGAAAAGGCTACACCTTC. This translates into CASSFPGTRKGYTF. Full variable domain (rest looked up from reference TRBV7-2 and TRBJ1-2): GAGVSQSPSNKVTEKGKDVELRCDPISGHTALYWYRQSLGQGLEFLIYFQGNSAPDKSGLPSDRFSAERTGGSVSTLTIQRTQQEDSAVYLCASSFPGTRKGYTFGSGTRLTVV.

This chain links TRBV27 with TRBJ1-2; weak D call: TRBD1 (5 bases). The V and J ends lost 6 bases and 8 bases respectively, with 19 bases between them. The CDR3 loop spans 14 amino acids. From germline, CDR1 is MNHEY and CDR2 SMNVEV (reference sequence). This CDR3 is CASSYRLLQGGYTF. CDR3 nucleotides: TGTGCCAGCAGCTACAGGCTACTTCAAGGGGGCTACACCTTC.

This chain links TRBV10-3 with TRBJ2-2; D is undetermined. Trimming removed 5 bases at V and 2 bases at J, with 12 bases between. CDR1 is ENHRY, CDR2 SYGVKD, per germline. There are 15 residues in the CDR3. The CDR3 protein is CAISYTQDNTGELFF. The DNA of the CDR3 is TGTGCCATCAGTTACACTCAGGATAACACCGGGGAGCTGTTTTTT.

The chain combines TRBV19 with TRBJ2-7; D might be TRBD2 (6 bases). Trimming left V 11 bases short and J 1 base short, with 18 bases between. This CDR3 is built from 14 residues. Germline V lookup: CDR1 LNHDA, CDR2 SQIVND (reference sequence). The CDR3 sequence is CACRPRGSSYEQYF. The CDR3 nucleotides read TGTGCCTGCAGGCCCCGGGGGTCGTCCTACGAGCAGTACTTC.

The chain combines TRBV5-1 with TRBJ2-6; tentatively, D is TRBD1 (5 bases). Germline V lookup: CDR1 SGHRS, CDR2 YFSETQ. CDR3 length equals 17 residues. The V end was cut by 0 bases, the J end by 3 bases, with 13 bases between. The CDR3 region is CASSLAPQGGGANVLTF. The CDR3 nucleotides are TGCGCCAGCAGCTTGGCCCCCCAGGGCGGTGGGGCCAACGTCCTGACTTTC.

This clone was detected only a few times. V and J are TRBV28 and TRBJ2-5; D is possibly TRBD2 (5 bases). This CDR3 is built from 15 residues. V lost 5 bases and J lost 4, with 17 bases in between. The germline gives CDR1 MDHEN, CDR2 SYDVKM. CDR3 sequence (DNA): TGTGCCAGCAGTCCGCCAGGAATCGGGGTAGAGACCCAGTACTTC. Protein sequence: CASSPPGIGVETQYF.

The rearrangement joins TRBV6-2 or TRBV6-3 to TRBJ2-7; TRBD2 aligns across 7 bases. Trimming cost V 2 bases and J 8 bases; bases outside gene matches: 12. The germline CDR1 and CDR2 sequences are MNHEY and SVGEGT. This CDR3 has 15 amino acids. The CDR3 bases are TGTGCCAGCAGTTACGGTGGCGGGGGAGATCCAAAGCAGTACTTC. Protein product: CASSYGGGGDPKQYF.

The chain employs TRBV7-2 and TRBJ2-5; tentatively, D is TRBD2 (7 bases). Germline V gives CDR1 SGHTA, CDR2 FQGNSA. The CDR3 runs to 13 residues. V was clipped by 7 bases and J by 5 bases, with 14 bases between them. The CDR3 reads CASMRGQGETQYF. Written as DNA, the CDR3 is TGTGCCAGCATGCGGGGGCAGGGGGAGACCCAGTACTTC.

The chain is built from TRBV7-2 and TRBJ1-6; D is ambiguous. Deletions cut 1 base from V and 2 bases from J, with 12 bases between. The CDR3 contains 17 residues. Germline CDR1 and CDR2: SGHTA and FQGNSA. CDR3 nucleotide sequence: TGTGCCAGCAGCTTAGAATTGCGGAGGACCTATAATTCACCCCTCCACTTT. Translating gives CASSLELRRTYNSPLHF.

The CDR3: CASSSGTTEETQYF. For the CDR3, the DNA is TGTGCCAGCAGCTCCGGGACTACCGAAGAGACCCAGTACTTC. The chain recombines TRBV7-2 with TRBJ2-5; 7 nucleotides match TRBD2. The CDR3 length is 14 residues. J was trimmed by 3 bases and V by 4 bases; bases with no gene match: 5. Germline V gene lookup returns CDR1 SGHTA and CDR2 FQGNSA.